Presented here are 15 T cell receptor beta chains from one specimen sequenced in a study of blood T cell repertoires in COVID-19. Method: immunoSEQ multiplex PCR; TCRdb's copy keeps in-frame clones and lacks some. The sample has about 60,000 clones; roughly 84% are singletons. The sequenced sample consisted of peripheral blood. The receptors come from a man in his 70s with acute or convalescent COVID-19.

The rearrangement uses TRBV27 and TRBJ2-7, with D possibly TRBD1 on 6 matching bases. V was clipped by 1 base and J by 0 bases, with 10 bases between them. The CDR3 is made up of 15 amino acids. CDR1 is MNHEY, CDR2 SMNVEV, per germline (reference sequence). CDR3 nucleotide sequence: TGTGCCAGCAGTTTATATCCGGACAGCTCCTACGAGCAGTACTTC. It yields the protein CASSLYPDSSYEQYF.

This chain uses TRBV7-2 with TRBJ1-2; 7 bases agree with TRBD1. The CDR3 spans 15 residues. Germline V gene data show CDR1 as SGHTA and CDR2 as FQGNSA. The junction had 6 bases not matched to a gene; V was cut back by 1 base and J by 4 bases. As DNA, the CDR3 is TGTGCCAGCAGCTTAGGCACAGGGGTAGGCTATGGCTACACCTTC. Translating gives CASSLGTGVGYGYTF.

J is TRBJ2-7 and V is TRBV28; D not certain. Germline V gene sequence: CDR1 MDHEN, CDR2 SYDVKM. This CDR3 comprises 12 residues. V lost 3 bases, J lost 6 bases, and 9 bases lay in between. As DNA, the CDR3 is TGTGCCAGCAGTTTGCTGGTGGCCGAGCAGTACTTC. Translating gives CASSLLVAEQYF.

J is TRBJ2-1 and V is TRBV4-2; TRBD2 matches at 8 bases. The germline CDR1 and CDR2 sequences are LGHNA and YNFKEQ. Trimming cost V 1 base and J 6 bases; bases outside gene matches: 11. This CDR3 is 17 amino acids long. The CDR3 is CASSQGERGLESNEQFF. The DNA of the CDR3 is TGTGCCAGCAGCCAAGGGGAGAGGGGACTAGAAAGCAATGAGCAGTTCTTC.

The rearrangement uses TRBV6-5 and TRBJ1-4; 9 positions agree with TRBD1. The germline V gene has CDR1 MNHEY and CDR2 SVGAGI. With 4 bases clipped from V and 8 bases from J, the junction kept 5 bases outside the gene matches. The CDR3 spans 14 residues. In DNA form, the CDR3 reads TGTGCCAGCAGTTGGGGACAGGGCAACGAAAAACTGTTTTTT. Residues: CASSWGQGNEKLFF.

The CDR3 is CASSYFVRGQSVWYNEQFF. In nucleotides, the CDR3 is TGTGCCAGCAGTTACTTCGTGAGGGGGCAAAGTGTGTGGTACAATGAGCAGTTCTTC. The V and J genes are TRBV6-2 or TRBV6-3 and TRBJ2-1; the match to TRBD1 covers 7 bases. The germline V gene encodes CDR1 MNHEY and CDR2 SVGEGT. The CDR3 sequence is 19 residues long. The trim removed 1 base at V and 4 bases at J, leaving 16 bases unmatched.

This chain connects TRBV7-9 to TRBJ1-2, with D possibly being TRBD1 (5 bases). Germline V gene lookup returns CDR1 SEHNR and CDR2 FQNEAQ (reference sequence). Between the trimmed V and J ends, which lost 3 bases and 8 bases, there was a span of 25 bases. The CDR3 has 17 residues. The CDR3 nucleotides read TGTGCCAGCAGCTTTGGAGGCGGGGCAGGGAAGGGTGCCGGCTACACCTTC. Protein product: CASSFGGGAGKGAGYTF.

The chain combines TRBV7-9 with TRBJ1-5; D might be TRBD1 (5 bases). V lost 4 bases and J 5 bases, leaving 12 bases between the germline ends. From germline, CDR1 is SEHNR and CDR2 FQNEAQ (reference sequence). This CDR3 spans 14 amino acids. CDR3 sequence reads: CASSSGLRDQPQHF. DNA for the CDR3: TGTGCCAGCAGCTCGGGACTCCGGGATCAGCCCCAGCATTTT.

This clone occurred once. This chain joins TRBV24-1 and TRBJ1-5; D ambiguous. The CDR3 has 17 amino acids. Germline V gene lookup returns CDR1 KGHDR and CDR2 SFDVKD. Trimming cost V 5 bases and J 2 bases, with 18 bases left between them. Here the CDR3 reads CATSASSGMPGNQPQHF. As DNA, the CDR3 is TGTGCCACCAGTGCAAGCTCCGGGATGCCCGGCAATCAGCCCCAGCATTTT.

J is TRBJ2-1 and V is TRBV2, with 8 bases matching TRBD2. The CDR3 length is 12 residues. In germline, CDR1 is SNHLY, CDR2 FYNNEI. V dropped 7 bases and J dropped 8; count of bases not matched to a gene: 4. The CDR3: CASTGGFYEQFF. The CDR3 DNA is TGTGCCAGCACGGGGGGGTTCTATGAGCAGTTCTTC.

The chain uses TRBV6-6 and TRBJ1-5, with TRBD1 identical over 11 bases. With 6 bases clipped from V and 7 bases from J, the junction kept 5 bases outside the gene matches. CDR3 length equals 14 residues. The germline gives CDR1 MNHNY, CDR2 SVGAGI (reference sequence). CDR3 region: CASRRTGGEQPQHF. CDR3 bases: TGTGCCAGCAGAAGGACAGGGGGCGAACAGCCCCAGCATTTT.

The chain links TRBV27 to TRBJ2-2; D is undetermined. V was clipped by 6 bases and J by 6 bases, with 14 bases between them. The CDR3 spans 14 residues. Germline V gives CDR1 MNHEY, CDR2 SMNVEV (reference sequence). CDR3 coding DNA: TGTGCCAGCAGCCCTTACAGACCGGCCGGGGAGCTGTTTTTT. Amino acid sequence: CASSPYRPAGELFF.

The genes are TRBV7-2 and TRBJ1-1; D not certain. Germline lookup yields CDR1 SGHTA and CDR2 FQGNSA. Trimming left V 1 base short and J 1 base short, with 10 bases between. CDR3 length: 15 amino acids. The CDR3, as DNA: TGTGCCAGCAGCTTAGGAATGCTAACGAACACTGAAGCTTTCTTT. Protein sequence: CASSLGMLTNTEAFF.

The chain joins TRBV19 to TRBJ2-2, with D possibly being TRBD1 (5 bases). Trimming left V 2 bases short and J 7 bases short, with 14 bases between. CDR3 length: 15 amino acids. Germline CDR1 reads LNHDA; CDR2 reads SQIVND (reference sequence). The CDR3 reads CASSIWGSRFGELFF. The CDR3 DNA sequence: TGTGCCAGTAGTATATGGGGCAGCCGCTTCGGGGAGCTGTTTTTT.

The table lists this clone with a few counts. This chain links TRBV29-1 with TRBJ1-1, with TRBD1 matching over 8 bases. The ends lost 6 bases at V and 0 bases at J; junction bases unmatched: 3. The CDR3 consists of 13 residues. Germline V lookup: CDR1 SQVTM, CDR2 ANQGSEA. CDR3 region: CSVGDRLNTEAFF. The CDR3 coding sequence is TGCAGCGTCGGGGACAGGTTGAACACTGAAGCTTTCTTT.